These 20 T cell receptor beta chains originate from one sample sequenced in a study of graft-versus-host responses after intestinal transplantation. The assay was immunoSEQ multiplex PCR, and TCRdb's table has in-frame clones only and misses some. Seen here are around 20,000 clones, more than 65% observed once, and the top ten hold 1.5% to 2%. The material sequenced was PBMCs, taken 14 days after transplant. These receptors all stem from a human patient who received an intestinal transplant, so some T cells may come from the graft donor.

The chain links TRBV28 to TRBJ2-3; the match to TRBD2 covers 15 bases. CDR1 and CDR2 from the germline V gene are MDHEN and SYDVKM. This CDR3 comprises 20 residues. V gave up 1 base and J gave up 2 bases; unmatched junction bases: 10. The CDR3 is CASSLFWTSGRALVTDTQYF. The DNA for the CDR3 is TGTGCCAGCAGTTTATTTTGGACTAGCGGGAGGGCCCTCGTCACAGATACGCAGTATTTT.

The CDR3 DNA reads as TGTGCCAGCAGCCAAGATAGCGGGAGGGTCACGCAGTATTTT. Translation: CASSQDSGRVTQYF. The J gene is TRBJ2-3, the V gene TRBV4-2, with 11 positions matching TRBD2. The V gene's germline CDR1 is LGHNA and CDR2 YNFKEQ. This CDR3 is 14 amino acids long. The V and J ends lost 0 bases and 9 bases, in that order; junction bases with no gene match: 2.

This clone was recorded once. The chain links TRBV14 to TRBJ2-1; tentative D call: TRBD2 (6 bases). The germline V and J ends were trimmed by 4 bases and 9 bases, with 22 bases remaining between them. Per the germline V gene, CDR1 is SGHDN and CDR2 is FVKESK. This CDR3 has 16 amino acids. In DNA form, the CDR3 reads TGTGCCAGCAGCCCGCCGGGACTTGAGCGACACGGTGAGCAGTTCTTC. It encodes CASSPPGLERHGEQFF.

This clone was counted between two and nine times. The genes are TRBV5-1 and TRBJ2-7; 7 nucleotides line up with TRBD2. With 3 bases clipped from V and 6 bases from J, the junction kept 6 bases outside the gene matches. The germline V gene has CDR1 SGHRS and CDR2 YFSETQ. The CDR3 has 13 amino acids. The CDR3 spells CASSWEGTGEQYF. CDR3 in DNA: TGCGCCAGCAGCTGGGAGGGTACGGGCGAGCAGTACTTC.

The gene calls are TRBV6-1 and TRBJ2-5; 9 bases agree with TRBD1. The CDR3 runs to 14 residues. The germline CDR1 and CDR2 sequences are MNHNS and SASEGT. V was clipped by 3 bases and J by 5 bases; unmatched bases: 4. The CDR3 sequence is CASSEGQGFETQYF. The CDR3 DNA sequence: TGTGCCAGCAGTGAGGGACAGGGATTTGAGACCCAGTACTTC.

The chain recombines TRBV6-5 with TRBJ2-1; 8 nucleotides align to TRBD2. Germline assignment: CDR1 MNHEY and CDR2 SVGAGI. The J segment lost 6 bases and the V segment lost 7 bases, leaving 8 bases of the junction unmatched. The CDR3 runs 14 residues. In nucleotides, the CDR3 is TGTGCCAGCACGGTGGCGGGGGGAGGCAATGAGCAGTTCTTC. This codes for CASTVAGGGNEQFF.

This chain links TRBV11-3 with TRBJ2-7; D is unresolved. This CDR3 comprises 13 residues. Germline loops: CDR1 SGHNT, CDR2 YENEEA. V lost 1 base to trimming and J lost 5 bases, with 9 bases between them. DNA of the CDR3: TGTGCCAGCAGCTTAGCAGCCGAGAACGAGCAGTACTTC. It specifies CASSLAAENEQYF.

The chain uses TRBV5-1 and TRBJ2-1, with a tentative D call TRBD2 (6 bases). V was shortened by 0 bases and J by 6 bases, with 16 bases between the two germline ends. The CDR3 loop spans 16 amino acids. CDR1 is SGHRS, CDR2 YFSETQ, per germline. The CDR3 protein is CASSLAGASGGNEQFF. CDR3 in DNA: TGCGCCAGCAGCTTGGCGGGAGCATCAGGAGGCAATGAGCAGTTCTTC.

The chain carries TRBV15 and TRBJ2-5, with 10 positions matching TRBD2. The DNA end is more similar to TRBJ2-7, so the J call may be wrong. The CDR3 spans 15 residues. Per germline, CDR1 LNHNV and CDR2 YYDKDF (reference sequence). CDR3 loop: CATSKASGGTYEQYF. In DNA form, the CDR3 reads TGTGCCACCAGCAAGGCTAGCGGGGGCACCTACGAGCAGTACTTC.

V and J are TRBV6-5 and TRBJ1-2; 8 bases are a match to TRBD1. V trimming: 6 bases; J trimming: 4 bases; junction bases outside the gene matches: 7. Germline assignment: CDR1 MNHEY and CDR2 SVGAGI. The CDR3 sequence is 14 residues long. This CDR3 is CASRGGQVRYGYTF. CDR3 nucleotides: TGTGCCAGCAGGGGGGGACAGGTACGCTATGGCTACACCTTC.

V gene TRBV6-5 combines with J gene TRBJ2-3; D is undetermined. The CDR3 length is 14 residues. The V and J ends lost 3 bases and 4 bases respectively, with 11 bases between them. Looked up from germline, CDR1 is MNHEY and CDR2 is SVGAGI. As DNA, the CDR3 is TGTGCCAGCAGTTATATCCCCTGGGCAGATACGCAGTATTTT. Translation gives CASSYIPWADTQYF.

J is TRBJ2-1 and V is TRBV7-9; D is perhaps TRBD1 or TRBD2 (5 bases each). This CDR3 region has 17 residues. Germline V CDR1 and CDR2: SEHNR, FQNEAQ (reference sequence). Trimming cost V 1 base and J 5 bases, with 18 bases left between them. CDR3 nucleotide sequence: TGTGCCAGCAGCTTAGTCGGACGTCGGGGCATCCACAATGAGCAGTTCTTC. Translated: CASSLVGRRGIHNEQFF. Together with reference TRBV7-9 and TRBJ2-1, the CDR3 gives the full variable domain: DTGVSQNPRHKITKRGQNVTFRCDPISEHNRLYWYRQTLGQGPEFLTYFQNEAQLEKSRLLSDRFSAERPKGSFSTLEIQRTEQGDSAMYLCASSLVGRRGIHNEQFFGPGTRLTVL.

The chain links TRBV27 to TRBJ1-1; a possible D gene is TRBD1 (6 bases). V gave up 5 bases and J gave up 3 bases, with 10 bases separating them. This CDR3 contains 13 residues. From germline, CDR1 is MNHEY and CDR2 SMNVEV (reference sequence). In DNA form, the CDR3 reads TGTGCCAGCAGTACCGGGGGCCACACTGAAGCTTTCTTT. As protein: CASSTGGHTEAFF.

In nucleotides, the CDR3 is TGTGCCAGCAGCTTGGCGGGACGGAACTACGAGCAGTACTTC. Residues: CASSLAGRNYEQYF. This chain joins TRBV5-4 and TRBJ2-7; tentatively, D is TRBD1 or TRBD2 (5 bases each). V was pared by 0 bases and J by 3 bases, with 10 bases between. This CDR3 is built from 14 residues. Germline loops: CDR1 SGHNT, CDR2 YYREEE (reference sequence).

This clone was counted between two and nine times. The V gene is TRBV27, the J gene TRBJ2-1, with 11 bases aligning to TRBD2. The junction had 9 bases not matched to a gene; V was cut back by 7 bases and J by 4 bases. The CDR3 totals 16 residues. Germline loops: CDR1 MNHEY, CDR2 SMNVEV (reference sequence). CDR3: CASTLAGGPTYNEQFF. In DNA, the CDR3 is TGTGCCAGCACCCTAGCGGGAGGTCCTACTTACAATGAGCAGTTCTTC.

V gene TRBV9 combines with J gene TRBJ2-7; D is perhaps TRBD1 or TRBD2 (5 bases each). The CDR3 extends over 15 amino acids. V lost 1 base to trimming and J lost 3 bases, with 14 bases between them. The germline CDR1 and CDR2 sequences are SGDLS and YYNGEE. In DNA form, the CDR3 reads TGTGCCAGCAGCGTATCCGCCTCTGGGGGCTACGAGCAGTACTTC. This encodes CASSVSASGGYEQYF. The full variable domain, completed using reference TRBV9 and TRBJ2-7, is DSGVTQTPKHLITATGQRVTLRCSPRSGDLSVYWYQQSLDQGLQFLIQYYNGEERAKGNILERFSAQQFPDLHSELNLSSLELGDSALYFCASSVSASGGYEQYFGPGTRLTVT.

This chain links TRBV23-1 with TRBJ2-3; 10 nucleotides match TRBD1. TRBV23-1 is classed as an ORF, of uncertain function. V was pared by 7 bases and J by 5 bases, with 3 bases of the junction left unmatched. This CDR3 comprises 13 residues. CDR3 coding DNA: TGCGCCAGCACCGGACAGGGGGGAGATACGCAGTATTTT. Its protein product is CASTGQGGDTQYF.

The J gene is TRBJ2-7, the V gene TRBV19, with D unclear. The CDR3 contains 14 residues. Germline V CDR1 and CDR2: LNHDA, SQIVND (reference sequence). V gave up 4 bases and J gave up 2 bases, with 12 bases separating them. CDR3 protein: CASSTVSSAYEQYF. CDR3 sequence (DNA): TGTGCCAGTAGTACGGTCTCATCCGCCTACGAGCAGTACTTC.

The chain is built from TRBV25-1 and TRBJ2-7; unclear D gene. The length of the CDR3 is 15 residues. The V end was cut by 4 bases, the J end by 4 bases, with 17 bases between. Germline V gene lookup returns CDR1 MGHDK and CDR2 SYGVNS. Written as DNA, the CDR3 is TGTGCCAGCAGTGGGGGTGGGTTGGGCTGGTACGAGCAGTACTTC. It specifies CASSGGGLGWYEQYF.

CDR3: CASSRQLAGADTDTQYF. For the CDR3, the DNA is TGTGCCAGCAGCCGGCAACTAGCGGGGGCCGACACAGATACGCAGTATTTT. The chain has TRBV2 and TRBJ2-3, with TRBD2 identical over 11 bases. With 6 bases clipped from V and 2 bases from J, the junction kept 10 bases outside the gene matches. The CDR3 runs to 17 residues. The germline CDR1 and CDR2 sequences are SNHLY and FYNNEI.